The 16 T cell receptor beta chains below all came from one sample that was sequenced in a study of blood T cell repertoires in COVID-19 (dated by TCRdb to the early 2020s). To prepare the library, the immunoSEQ multiplex PCR assay was applied. TCRdb retrieved this table from immuneACCESS and kept in-frame rearrangements only. Not all clones are present; in checked studies, unresolved V genes account for under half, and no reason is known for the remainder. The sample data list a few hundred thousand clones, and around 87% of these were observed just once. Clones ranked in the top ten supply roughly 1.9% of the sample. Sequencing was performed on PBMCs or T cells enriched from blood (not recorded which). These TCRs come from a man aged 35-49 years in a cohort exposed to, infected with or recovered from COVID-19 (not recorded which).

This clone appeared a few times. The chain has TRBV28 and TRBJ1-1; D not resolved. Germline loops: CDR1 MDHEN, CDR2 SYDVKM. Between the trimmed V and J ends, which lost 7 bases and 4 bases, there was a span of 10 bases. The CDR3 spans 12 residues. CDR3 coding DNA: TGTGCCAGCAACGAGAGGAGCACTGAAGCTTTCTTT. Translation: CASNERSTEAFF.

The J gene is TRBJ1-5, the V gene TRBV27; TRBD1 aligns across 7 bases. The CDR3 totals 15 residues. The ends lost 3 bases at V and 2 bases at J; junction bases unmatched: 4. The germline V gene has CDR1 MNHEY and CDR2 SMNVEV (reference sequence). CDR3 nucleotide sequence: TGTGCCAGCAGTTTTACAGGGGTCGGCAATCAGCCCCAGCATTTT. Translated: CASSFTGVGNQPQHF.

This chain uses TRBV6-4 with TRBJ1-2; D remains ambiguous. The CDR3 has 14 amino acids. Germline V gene data show CDR1 as MRHNA and CDR2 as SNTAGT. Deletions cut 5 bases from V and 7 bases from J, with 17 bases between. CDR3 amino acids: CASSPSLSGSGYTF. The CDR3 region has the DNA TGTGCCAGCAGTCCCAGCCTGTCCGGGAGTGGCTACACCTTC.

This chain joins TRBV27 and TRBJ2-3; 8 bases map to TRBD2. Germline CDR1 is MNHEY and CDR2 is SMNVEV (reference sequence). The CDR3 totals 14 residues. After removal of 4 bases from V and 4 bases from J, the junction contained 4 bases not matched to a gene. In DNA form, the CDR3 reads TGTGCCAGCAGTTCGGGAGGGCCGTCAGATACGCAGTATTTT. The encoded protein is CASSSGGPSDTQYF.

J is TRBJ1-2 and V is TRBV5-8; a weak D match, TRBD1 (6 bases). With 6 bases removed from V and 7 bases from J, the gap between germline ends came to 7 bases. CDR3 length: 10 residues. Germline V gives CDR1 SGHTS, CDR2 YDEGEE. CDR3 amino acids: CASNRVGYTF. The CDR3 DNA sequence: TGTGCCAGCAACAGGGTTGGCTACACCTTC.

V gene TRBV19 combines with J gene TRBJ1-1; D may be TRBD1 (5 bases). The CDR3 length is 14 residues. Germline lookup yields CDR1 LNHDA and CDR2 SQIVND (reference sequence). The V end lost 6 bases, the J end lost 4 bases, and 15 bases lay between the germline ends. This CDR3 reads CASSRQTMVTEAFF. The CDR3 DNA reads TGTGCCAGTAGCAGACAGACCATGGTCACTGAAGCTTTCTTT.

There are a few counts of this clone. V and J are TRBV19 and TRBJ1-2, with D possibly matching TRBD1 (6 bases). Germline V lookup: CDR1 LNHDA, CDR2 SQIVND (reference sequence). Trimming pared 5 bases from V and 2 bases from J, leaving 12 bases between. The CDR3 contains 14 residues. CDR3 nucleotide sequence: TGTGCCAGTAGTCGAGGGACATTGAACTATGGCTACACCTTC. Translating it yields CASSRGTLNYGYTF.

V and J are TRBV20-1 and TRBJ2-1; the D is unclear. The CDR3 is 11 amino acids. In germline, CDR1 is DFQATT, CDR2 SNEGSKA (reference sequence). The V gene lost 3 bases and the J gene lost 9 bases, with 9 bases spanning the gap. The DNA of the CDR3 is TGCAGTGCTAGTCCGGCGGTTGAGCAGTTCTTC. It yields the protein CSASPAVEQFF.

The chain combines TRBV5-1 with TRBJ2-7, with D hard to call. Trimming took off 0 bases at V and 13 bases at J, with 26 bases between the two ends. Germline assignment: CDR1 SGHRS and CDR2 YFSETQ. The CDR3 is made up of 16 amino acids. CDR3 nucleotides: TGCGCCAGCAGCTTGGTTTCTGGCAGCCTCCTACGGCGGTCATACTTC. Its translation is CASSLVSGSLLRRSYF.

The V and J genes are TRBV27 and TRBJ1-5; tentatively, D is TRBD1 (6 bases). V was pared by 8 bases and J by 3 bases, with 14 bases between. The CDR3 extends over 14 amino acids. Germline lookup yields CDR1 MNHEY and CDR2 SMNVEV (reference sequence). The CDR3 is CASGTGYDNQPQHF. CDR3 bases: TGTGCCAGCGGAACAGGGTACGACAATCAGCCCCAGCATTTT.

The chain joins TRBV7-7 to TRBJ2-7; 7 bases map to TRBD1. Germline V gives CDR1 SSHAT, CDR2 FNYEAQ (reference sequence). This CDR3 comprises 18 residues. V lost 6 bases, J lost 2 bases, and 19 bases stayed unmatched. CDR3 sequence (DNA): TGTGCCAGCAGTGTCCCGGGACAGAAAGGCAGCGTTCCCTACGAGCAGTACTTC. The encoded protein is CASSVPGQKGSVPYEQYF. Using reference TRBV7-7 and TRBJ2-7 for the parts outside the CDR3, the full variable domain is GAGVSQSPRYKVTKRGQDVTLRCDPISSHATLYWYQQALGQGPEFLTYFNYEAQPDKSGLPSDRFSAERPEGSISTLTIQRTEQRDSAMYRCASSVPGQKGSVPYEQYFGPGTRLTVT.

The chain has TRBV19 and TRBJ1-5; no clear D. Germline CDR1 and CDR2: LNHDA and SQIVND (reference sequence). CDR3 length: 15 amino acids. Trimming shortened V by 7 bases and J by 3 bases, and 16 bases separated the two germline ends. The CDR3 spells CASTPSQAANQPQHF. The CDR3 DNA follows: TGTGCCAGTACCCCATCCCAAGCGGCCAATCAGCCCCAGCATTTT.

The chain is built from TRBV19 and TRBJ1-4, with TRBD1 matching over 9 bases. Germline V gene lookup returns CDR1 LNHDA and CDR2 SQIVND (reference sequence). J was trimmed by 6 bases and V by 9 bases; bases with no gene match: 11. This CDR3 contains 15 residues. The CDR3 DNA is TGTGCCAGCCGTGGACAGGGGACAAAGGATGAAAAACTGTTTTTT. Translation gives CASRGQGTKDEKLFF.

This sequence joins TRBV5-4 and TRBJ2-7; a weak D match, TRBD2 (5 bases). V lost 1 base to trimming and J lost 7 bases, with 12 bases between them. The length of the CDR3 is 13 residues. Looked up from germline, CDR1 is SGHNT and CDR2 is YYREEE (reference sequence). The CDR3 DNA reads TGTGCCAGCAGCTTGTATTCGGGGAGAGAGCAGTACTTC. It translates to CASSLYSGREQYF.

This chain's CDR3 is CASSHSSTALKNTIYF. The CDR3, as DNA: TGTGCCAGCAGCCACAGCTCAACAGCTCTGAAAAACACCATATATTTT. The chain joins TRBV7-9 to TRBJ1-3; D not resolved. The CDR3 has 16 residues. Germline V gene data show CDR1 as SEHNR and CDR2 as FQNEAQ (reference sequence). The germline V and J ends were trimmed by 5 bases and 6 bases, with 20 bases remaining between them.

Here the CDR3 DNA reads TGTGCCAGCAGCGTAGACAACAGGGTGGACACCATATATTTT. Translation gives CASSVDNRVDTIYF. The rearrangement joins TRBV9 to TRBJ1-3; maybe TRBD1 (6 bases). This CDR3 contains 14 residues. The germline V and J ends were trimmed by 0 bases and 8 bases, with 12 bases remaining between them. CDR1 is SGDLS and CDR2 is YYNGEE in the germline V gene. The full variable domain, its missing parts supplied by reference TRBV9 and TRBJ1-3, is DSGVTQTPKHLITATGQRVTLRCSPRSGDLSVYWYQQSLDQGLQFLIQYYNGEERAKGNILERFSAQQFPDLHSELNLSSLELGDSALYFCASSVDNRVDTIYFGEGSWLTVV.